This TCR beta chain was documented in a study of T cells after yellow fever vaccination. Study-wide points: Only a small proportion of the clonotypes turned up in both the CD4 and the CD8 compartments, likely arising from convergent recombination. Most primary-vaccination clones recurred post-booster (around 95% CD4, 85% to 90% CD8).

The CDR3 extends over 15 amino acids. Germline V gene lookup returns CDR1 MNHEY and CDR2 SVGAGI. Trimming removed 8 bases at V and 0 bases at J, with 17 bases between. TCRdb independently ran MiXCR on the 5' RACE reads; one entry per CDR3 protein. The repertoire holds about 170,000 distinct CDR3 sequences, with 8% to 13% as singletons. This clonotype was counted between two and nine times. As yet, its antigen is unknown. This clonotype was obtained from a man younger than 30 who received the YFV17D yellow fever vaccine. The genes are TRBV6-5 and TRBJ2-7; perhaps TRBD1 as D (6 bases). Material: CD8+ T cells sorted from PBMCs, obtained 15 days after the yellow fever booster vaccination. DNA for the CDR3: TGTGCCAGCGGGCCGGGGACAAGCAGCTCCTACGAGCAGTACTTC. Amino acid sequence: CASGPGTSSSYEQYF.